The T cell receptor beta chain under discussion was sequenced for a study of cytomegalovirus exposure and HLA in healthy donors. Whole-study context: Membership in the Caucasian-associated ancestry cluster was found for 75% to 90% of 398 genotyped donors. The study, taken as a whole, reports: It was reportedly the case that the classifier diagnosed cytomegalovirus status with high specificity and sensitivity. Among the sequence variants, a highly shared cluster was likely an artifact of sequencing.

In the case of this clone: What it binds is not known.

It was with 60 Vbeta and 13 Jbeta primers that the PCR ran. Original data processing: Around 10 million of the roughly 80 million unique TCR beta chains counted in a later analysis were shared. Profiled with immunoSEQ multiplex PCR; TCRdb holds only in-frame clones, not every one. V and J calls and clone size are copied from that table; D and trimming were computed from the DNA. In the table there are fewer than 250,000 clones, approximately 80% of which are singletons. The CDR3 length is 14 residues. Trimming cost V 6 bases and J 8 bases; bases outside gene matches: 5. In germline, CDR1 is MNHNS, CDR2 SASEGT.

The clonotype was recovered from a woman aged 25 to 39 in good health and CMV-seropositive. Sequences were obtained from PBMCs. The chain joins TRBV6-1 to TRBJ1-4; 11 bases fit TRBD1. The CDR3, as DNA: TGTGCCAGCAGGGCCCGGGACAGGGGGGAAAAACTGTTTTTT. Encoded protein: CASRARDRGEKLFF.